This T cell receptor beta chain is from a study of CD8 T cells in ankylosing spondylitis. In TCRdb, the 5' RACE reads were re-called with MiXCR into one record per CDR3 protein. This table has 350,000 to 450,000 distinct CDR3 sequences, 25% to 30% appearing once. The CDR3 contains 16 residues. The ends were cut back, 7 bases at V and 0 bases at J, with 19 bases in the middle. Overall study results and limits: Disease-linked clones were CD8+ and relatively rare in peripheral blood. Matched synovial fluid from ankylosing spondylitis patients was reported to be enriched for disease-linked clones. Several of the motif variants were reported before in synovial fluid and blood from reactive arthritis. Typical of ankylosing spondylitis blood, it appeared, was a TCR beta motif of eight highly homologous variants.

Of note for this clonotype: Its antigen is unknown.

The chain couples TRBV12-3 or TRBV12-4 to TRBJ2-7; D is unresolved. This sequence originates from a male donor with ankylosing spondylitis. The sample taken for sequencing was blood, either unsorted or a sorted T cell fraction (not recorded which). The CDR3 nucleotides are TGTGCCAGCAATTCGCCCGCCTCCACCGGCTCCTACGAGCAGTACTTC. Its protein product is CASNSPASTGSYEQYF.